These 10 T cell receptor beta chains were sequenced from one sample in a study of OX40 agonist ivuxolimab in advanced cancers. Assay: immunoSEQ multiplex PCR; the TCRdb copy retains only in-frame clones and omits some. The profile shows 90,000 to 95,000 clones, about 90% of them singletons. Sequencing used CD4+ or CD8+ T cells sorted from blood, obtained in a trial of the OX40 agonist ivuxolimab. The receptors come from an adult with an advanced solid tumor such as melanoma, head and neck, liver or kidney cancer.

There are a few counts of this clone. This chain uses TRBV19 with TRBJ1-5; D perhaps matches TRBD1 (5 bases). The CDR3 length is 15 residues. Per the germline V gene, CDR1 is LNHDA and CDR2 is SQIVND (reference sequence). V shed 7 bases and J shed 0 bases, with 13 bases lying between them. CDR3 sequence reads: CASKKGRNSNQPQHF. The CDR3 DNA is TGTGCCAGTAAGAAGGGACGGAATAGCAATCAGCCCCAGCATTTT.

The chain combines TRBV11-2 with TRBJ2-3, with 10 positions matching TRBD2. Trimming cost V 1 base and J 3 bases; bases outside gene matches: 7. CDR3 size: 17 residues. The V gene's germline CDR1 is SGHAT and CDR2 FQNNGV. The CDR3 loop reads CASSLGSLAGATDTQYF. CDR3 DNA sequence: TGTGCCAGCAGCTTAGGTAGTCTAGCGGGAGCGACAGATACGCAGTATTTT.

The V and J genes are TRBV5-1 and TRBJ2-7; 9 bases line up with TRBD2. The CDR3 loop spans 13 amino acids. V dropped 6 bases and J dropped 5; count of bases not matched to a gene: 6. Germline V CDR1 and CDR2: SGHRS, YFSETQ. CDR3 nucleotide sequence: TGCGCCAGCACCTCCGGGACTAGCCACGAGCAGTACTTC. Protein sequence: CASTSGTSHEQYF.

This sequence joins TRBV11-3 and TRBJ2-1; 8 positions agree with TRBD2. Germline CDR1 and CDR2: SGHNT and YENEEA. The CDR3 covers 16 residues. With 5 bases clipped from V and 7 bases from J, the junction kept 13 bases outside the gene matches. CDR3 DNA sequence: TGTGCCAGCAGCCCTGGGGACGGGAGGGCGAGGAATGAGCAGTTCTTC. It codes for CASSPGDGRARNEQFF.

The V gene is TRBV18, the J gene TRBJ1-1, with a weak D call TRBD1 (5 bases). Germline CDR1 reads KGHSH; CDR2 reads LQKENI. V lost 1 base to trimming and J lost 0 bases, with 9 bases between them. This CDR3 spans 15 amino acids. CDR3 protein: CASSPQGQMNTEAFF. In DNA form, the CDR3 reads TGTGCCAGCTCACCACAGGGGCAGATGAACACTGAAGCTTTCTTT.

This clone occurred a few times. The chain combines TRBV7-9 with TRBJ1-2; possible D gene TRBD1, 5 bases. Germline-derived CDR1 and CDR2 are SEHNR and FQNEAQ (reference sequence). The CDR3 spans 13 residues. The ends were cut back, 5 bases at V and 4 bases at J, with 11 bases in the middle. CDR3: CASSTDSAYGYTF. The CDR3 DNA reads as TGTGCCAGCAGCACCGACAGCGCCTATGGCTACACCTTC. The full variable domain, in which reference TRBV7-9 and TRBJ1-2 provide the parts outside the CDR3, is DTGVSQNPRHKITKRGQNVTFRCDPISEHNRLYWYRQTLGQGPEFLTYFQNEAQLEKSRLLSDRFSAERPKGSFSTLEIQRTEQGDSAMYLCASSTDSAYGYTFGSGTRLTVV.

The genes are TRBV2 and TRBJ1-4, with no clear D. Germline V gene lookup returns CDR1 SNHLY and CDR2 FYNNEI. Trimming removed 1 base from V and 6 bases from J, with 12 bases in between. The CDR3 spans 15 residues. The CDR3 DNA follows: TGTGCCAGCAGTGAAGATGTCCGGCGGCATGAAAAACTGTTTTTT. Its translation is CASSEDVRRHEKLFF.

This chain connects TRBV29-1 to TRBJ1-1; 7 nucleotides match TRBD1. This CDR3 spans 13 amino acids. In germline, CDR1 is SQVTM, CDR2 ANQGSEA. The V gene end was trimmed by 5 bases and the J gene end by 2 bases; junction bases not matched to a gene: 5. The CDR3, as DNA: TGCAGCGTTCAGGCAGGGGGAAACACTGAAGCTTTCTTT. Protein: CSVQAGGNTEAFF.

J is TRBJ2-1 and V is TRBV7-2; 7 bases agree with TRBD2. CDR3 size: 15 residues. Trimming cost V 2 bases and J 4 bases; bases outside gene matches: 5. Germline V gene lookup returns CDR1 SGHTA and CDR2 FQGNSA. Here the CDR3 DNA reads TGTGCCAGCAGCTTACAAAGCGGGGATTACAATGAGCAGTTCTTC. Translating it yields CASSLQSGDYNEQFF.

This chain connects TRBV28 to TRBJ2-3, with 12 bases fitting TRBD1. Losses at the gene ends were 6 bases for V and 4 bases for J; bases not matched to a gene: 5. The germline gives CDR1 MDHEN, CDR2 SYDVKM. The CDR3 covers 15 residues. The CDR3: CASRTGQGASDTQYF. The CDR3 bases are TGTGCCAGCAGAACGGGACAGGGGGCCTCAGATACGCAGTATTTT.